This TCR beta chain is drawn from a study of T cells in Graves' hyperthyroidism and ophthalmopathy. General study points: With a median lead of about 6.9 months before onset, the model predicted ophthalmopathy. By a 13 V-J model, ophthalmopathy was set apart from stable hyperthyroidism. Blood also carried most thyroid clonotypes expanded above 0.001.

Amplified regions were TCR beta CDR3 sequences from RNA transcripts. First-round RT-PCR targeting the TCR CDR3 was performed with the HTBI primer set. TCRdb analysed the multiplex PCR reads with MiXCR anew, one entry per CDR3 protein. The sample yields approximately 700,000 distinct CDR3 sequences, about 17% seen once. This clonotype has ten or more counts. Its matching antigen is unknown. CDR3 length: 17 amino acids. V shed 8 bases and J 2 bases; nucleotides not matched to a gene: 17. From germline, CDR1 is MDHEN and CDR2 SYDVKM. Together with thyroid ultrasound, orbital computed tomography, serum thyroxine and TRAb, clinical symptoms were used for diagnoses.

Source material: blood. The chain has TRBV28 and TRBJ2-7, with 8 nucleotides matching TRBD1. The origin of this receptor is a man between 18 and 35 years old with Graves' hyperthyroidism. CDR3 in amino acids: CASPPQPGTGVPYEQYF. In nucleotides, the CDR3 is TGTGCCAGCCCCCCCCAGCCCGGGACAGGCGTACCCTACGAGCAGTACTTC.